This T cell receptor (beta chain) was obtained from a study of early T cells in non-severe SARS-CoV-2 infection. Unique molecular identifiers were attached to individual cDNA molecules. One entry per CDR3 protein results from TCRdb running MiXCR on the 5' RACE reads. The profile shows just under 60,000 distinct CDR3 sequences, about 8.9% of them singletons. V was pared by 6 bases and J by 2 bases, with 10 bases between. This CDR3 has 13 amino acids. CDR1 and CDR2 (germline): MNHNS, SASEGT. Sequencing input: whole blood. The gene calls are TRBV6-1 and TRBJ1-2, with D maybe TRBD1 (5 bases). The receptor comes from an adult who was a healthcare worker with PCR-confirmed SARS-CoV-2 infection or an uninfected control (not recorded which). CDR3 loop: CASRGTGNYGYTF. The CDR3 DNA reads as TGTGCCAGCAGGGGTACAGGAAACTATGGCTACACCTTC.